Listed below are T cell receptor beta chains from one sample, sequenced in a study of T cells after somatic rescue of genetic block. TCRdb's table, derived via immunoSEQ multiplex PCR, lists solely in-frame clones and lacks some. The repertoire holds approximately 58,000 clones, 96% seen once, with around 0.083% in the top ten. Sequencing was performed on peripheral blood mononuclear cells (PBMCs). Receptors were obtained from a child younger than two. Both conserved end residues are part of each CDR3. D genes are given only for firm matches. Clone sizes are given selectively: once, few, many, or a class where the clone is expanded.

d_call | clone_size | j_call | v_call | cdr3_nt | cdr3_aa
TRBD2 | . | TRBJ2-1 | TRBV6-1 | TGTGCCAGCAGGATTGCGGGAGGCTCGAATGAGCAGTTCTTC | CASRIAGGSNEQFF
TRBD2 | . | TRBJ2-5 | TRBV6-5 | TGTGCCGGGAGGCTAGCGGGAGGACAAGAGACCCAGTACTTC | CAGRLAGGQETQYF
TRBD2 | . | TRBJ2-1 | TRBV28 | TGTGCCAGCAGTTTCCATAGCGGGAACGGTGAGCAGTTCTTC | CASSFHSGNGEQFF
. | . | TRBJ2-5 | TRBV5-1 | TGCGCCAGCAGCCGCCTGAGCGGGCGGGAGACCCAGTACTTC | CASSRLSGRETQYF
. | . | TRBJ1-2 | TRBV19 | TGTGCCAGTAGTATTGTGGGGATCTATGGCTACACCTTC | CASSIVGIYGYTF
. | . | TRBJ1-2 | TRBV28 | TGTGCCAGCACAGACCCGATCTATGGCTACACCTTC | CASTDPIYGYTF
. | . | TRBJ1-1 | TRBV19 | TGTGCCAGTAGTATTAGAAGGCTGAACACTGAAGCTTTCTTT | CASSIRRLNTEAFF
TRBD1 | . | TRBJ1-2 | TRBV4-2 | TGTGCCAGCAGCCAAGACCTGGACAGGGCAGACTATGGCTACACCTTC | CASSQDLDRADYGYTF
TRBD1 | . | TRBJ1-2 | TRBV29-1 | TGCAGCGTTGAAGAGAAAACAGGGGCGGGCTACACCTTC | CSVEEKTGAGYTF
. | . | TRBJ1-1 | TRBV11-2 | TGTGCCAGCAGCTTAGGGACACTTAACACTGAAGCTTTCTTT | CASSLGTLNTEAFF
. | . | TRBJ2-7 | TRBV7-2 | TGTGCCAGCAGCTTAGAGCAGGGGAGATTCTACGAGCAGTACTTC | CASSLEQGRFYEQYF
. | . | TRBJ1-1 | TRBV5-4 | TGTGCCAGCAGAGGTCAAGCAGGCGATGAAGCTTTCTTT | CASRGQAGDEAFF
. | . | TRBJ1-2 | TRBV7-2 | TGTGCCAGCAGCTTAGCAAACTATGGCTACACCTTC | CASSLANYGYTF
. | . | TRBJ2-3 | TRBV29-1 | TGCAGCGTTGAATCCCATGGGAGTCCTGGCACAGATACGCAGTATTTT | CSVESHGSPGTDTQYF
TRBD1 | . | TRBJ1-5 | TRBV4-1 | TGCGCCAGCAGCCAAACCGGGACAGGGGGTCAGCCCCAGCATTTT | CASSQTGTGGQPQHF
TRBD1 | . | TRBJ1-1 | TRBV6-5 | TGTGCCAGCAGTTACCATGACAGGGACACTGAAGCTTTCTTT | CASSYHDRDTEAFF
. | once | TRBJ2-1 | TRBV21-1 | TGTGCCAGCAGCAAACATCAGGGAGGATACAATGAGCAGTTCTTC | CASSKHQGGYNEQFF
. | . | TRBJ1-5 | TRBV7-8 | TGTGCCAGCAGCTACAGGGGCAATCAGCCCCAGCATTTT | CASSYRGNQPQHF
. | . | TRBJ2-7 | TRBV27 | TGTGCCAGCAGTTTATCGATAGATTGGGCCTCCTACGAGCAGTACTTC | CASSLSIDWASYEQYF
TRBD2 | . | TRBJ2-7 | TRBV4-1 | TGCGCCAGCAGCGGAAAGGGACTAGCGGGAGACGGAGAGCAGTACTTC | CASSGKGLAGDGEQYF
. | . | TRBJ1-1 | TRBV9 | TGTGCCAGCGCCCGGGGGCGAAACACTGAAGCTTTCTTT | CASARGRNTEAFF
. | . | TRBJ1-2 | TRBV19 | TGTGCCAGTAGTATGGGTCGGATCTATGGCTACACCTTC | CASSMGRIYGYTF
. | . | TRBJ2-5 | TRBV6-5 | TGTGCCAGCAGTTACAAGGGACACAACCAAGAGACCCAGTACTTC | CASSYKGHNQETQYF
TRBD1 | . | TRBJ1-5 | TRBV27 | TGTGCCAGCAGTTTCGGACAGGGGACCCAGCCCCAGCATTTT | CASSFGQGTQPQHF
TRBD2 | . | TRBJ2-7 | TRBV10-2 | TGCGCCAGCAAATTGACTAGCGGAGGGACCTACGAGCAGTACTTC | CASKLTSGGTYEQYF
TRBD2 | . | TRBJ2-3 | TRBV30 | TGTGCCTGGAGTGTACTAGCGGGAGTCACAGATACGCAGTATTTT | CAWSVLAGVTDTQYF
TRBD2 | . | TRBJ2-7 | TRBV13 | TGTGCCAGCAGCTCCACCGGGACTAGCGGGATCGTTGGGTCCTACGAGCAGTACTTC | CASSSTGTSGIVGSYEQYF